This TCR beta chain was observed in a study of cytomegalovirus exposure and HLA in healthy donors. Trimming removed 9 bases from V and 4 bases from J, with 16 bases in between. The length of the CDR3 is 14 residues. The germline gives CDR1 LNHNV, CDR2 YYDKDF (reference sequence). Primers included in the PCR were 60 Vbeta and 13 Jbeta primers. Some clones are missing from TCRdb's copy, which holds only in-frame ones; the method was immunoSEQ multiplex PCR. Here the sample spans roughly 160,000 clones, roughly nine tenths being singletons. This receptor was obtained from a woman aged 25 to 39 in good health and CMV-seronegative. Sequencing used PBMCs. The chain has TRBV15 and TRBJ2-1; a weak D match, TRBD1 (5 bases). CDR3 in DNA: TGTGCCACTCAGCAGTGGGGCGAGTACAATGAGCAGTTCTTC. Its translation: CATQQWGEYNEQFF. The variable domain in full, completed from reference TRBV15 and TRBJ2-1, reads DAMVIQNPRYQVTQFGKPVTLSCSQTLNHNVMYWYQQKSSQAPKLLFHYYDKDFNNEADTPDNFQSRRPNTSFCFLDIRSPGLGDTAMYLCATQQWGEYNEQFFGPGTRLTVL.